This note documents a single T cell receptor beta chain sequence. The CDR3 has 14 amino acids. Germline V lookup: CDR1 SGHRS, CDR2 YFSETQ. V was pared by 4 bases and J by 5 bases, with 13 bases between. In the study's own analysis: Reference gene primer amplification in the assay estimated nucleated cell counts. Generated by immunoSEQ multiplex PCR, the TCRdb table keeps only in-frame clones and is missing some. V and J calls and clone size are those listed in that table; D and trimming were worked out from the DNA. The table includes 150,000 to 200,000 clones, more than 75% detected once. The record originates from a study of blood T cell repertoires in COVID-19. At the level of the study: COVID-19 samples from acute and convalescent phases originated in the United States, Italy and Spain. Nucleic acid was either cDNA or gDNA, and it came from T cells, B-cell-depleted T cells, or PBMCs.

The V and J genes are TRBV5-1 and TRBJ1-5, with no clear D. This sequence originates from a man aged 40-50 years with active or convalescent COVID-19. The sequencing sample was made of peripheral blood. CDR3 region: CASSRYPTDQPQHF. CDR3 coding DNA: TGCGCCAGCAGCCGGTACCCAACGGATCAGCCCCAGCATTTT.